Listed here are 30 T cell receptor beta chains from one sample, sequenced in a study of blood T cell repertoires in COVID-19. Data came from immunoSEQ multiplex PCR; TCRdb stores just in-frame clones and leaves some out. The sample shows roughly 60,000 clones, around 90% of them seen only once. Specimen: peripheral blood. The origin of the receptors is a woman older than 75 with active COVID-19.

The chain has TRBV3-1 (or the pseudogene TRBV3-2) and TRBJ2-3, with D perhaps TRBD1 (6 bases). Trimming left V 1 base short and J 10 bases short, with 12 bases between. From germline, CDR1 is LGHDT and CDR2 YNNKEL (reference sequence). This CDR3 contains 13 residues. The CDR3 reads CASSQVGQSAQYF. In DNA, the CDR3 is TGTGCCAGCAGCCAAGTAGGACAGTCTGCGCAGTATTTT.

The chain joins TRBV6-5 to TRBJ1-4; D not resolved. Germline CDR1 and CDR2: MNHEY and SVGAGI. The CDR3 is 14 residues long. Trimming removed 7 bases at V and 1 base at J, with 10 bases between. The CDR3 DNA is TGTGCCAGCAAAGGTCCAGGAACTAATGAAAAACTGTTTTTT. Translated: CASKGPGTNEKLFF.

The rearrangement joins TRBV7-9 to TRBJ1-1; D possibly corresponds to TRBD1 (6 bases). V was cut by 5 bases and J by 5 bases, with 15 bases left in between. Germline assignment: CDR1 SEHNR and CDR2 FQNEAQ (reference sequence). The CDR3 sequence is 14 residues long. The DNA for the CDR3 is TGTGCCAGCAGCCGCCCAGGGGCAGGGACTGAAGCTTTCTTT. Encoded protein: CASSRPGAGTEAFF.

This sequence joins TRBV24-1 and TRBJ2-2; maybe TRBD1 (6 bases). Germline V lookup: CDR1 KGHDR, CDR2 SFDVKD. There are 16 residues in the CDR3. Trimming removed 4 bases at V and 2 bases at J, with 13 bases between. Here the CDR3 reads CATSDPQGDNTGELFF. Written as DNA, the CDR3 is TGTGCCACCAGTGACCCACAGGGAGACAACACCGGGGAGCTGTTTTTT.

The V call is TRBV20-1, the J call TRBJ2-5, with D tentatively TRBD1 (5 bases). CDR3 length: 13 residues. Germline V gene lookup returns CDR1 DFQATT and CDR2 SNEGSKA (reference sequence). Trimming shortened V by 3 bases and J by 4 bases, and 12 bases separated the two germline ends. The CDR3 loop is CSASWSGRETQYF. DNA for the CDR3: TGCAGTGCTAGTTGGTCAGGGCGAGAGACCCAGTACTTC.

This clone was recorded once. CDR3 loop: CASSLTGPGETQYF. In nucleotides, the CDR3 is TGTGCCAGCAGTCTGACAGGGCCCGGGGAGACCCAGTACTTC. The rearrangement uses TRBV6-6 and TRBJ2-5; TRBD1 matches at 7 bases. The ends lost 5 bases at V and 5 bases at J; junction bases unmatched: 8. From germline, CDR1 is MNHNY and CDR2 SVGAGI (reference sequence). The CDR3 is 14 amino acids.

The rearrangement uses TRBV25-1 and TRBJ1-6; D gene unclear. CDR1 is MGHDK and CDR2 is SYGVNS in the germline V gene. V was pared by 6 bases and J by 7 bases, with 13 bases between. This CDR3 is built from 14 residues. The CDR3 DNA reads TGTGCCAGCAGCTTACCGGAGGCGAATTCACCCCTCCACTTT. Residues: CASSLPEANSPLHF.

This clone showed up just once. The CDR3 loop is CSGFRAGSTDTQYF. Written as DNA, the CDR3 is TGCAGCGGCTTCCGGGCGGGCAGCACAGATACGCAGTATTTT. V gene TRBV29-1 combines with J gene TRBJ2-3; TRBD2 might be the D (5 bases). Germline lookup yields CDR1 SQVTM and CDR2 ANQGSEA. V was pared by 7 bases and J by 0 bases, with 14 bases between. The CDR3 loop spans 14 amino acids.

CDR3 sequence: CASSAHLGTGNTEAFF. CDR3 nucleotide sequence: TGTGCCAGCAGCGCACATCTCGGGACAGGGAACACTGAAGCTTTCTTT. The chain links TRBV28 to TRBJ1-1; TRBD1 matches 8 bases. This CDR3 has 16 residues. The germline gives CDR1 MDHEN, CDR2 SYDVKM. J was trimmed by 1 base and V by 6 bases; bases with no gene match: 10.

The chain recombines TRBV11-2 with TRBJ2-2, with TRBD1 as a possible D gene (6 bases). The V and J ends lost 1 base and 5 bases respectively, with 14 bases between them. Germline values: CDR1 SGHAT, CDR2 FQNNGV. This CDR3 has 16 amino acids. CDR3 loop: CASSLGGRGRTGELFF. The CDR3 DNA follows: TGTGCCAGCAGCTTAGGCGGCAGGGGACGTACCGGGGAGCTGTTTTTT.

The sample holds one count of this clone. The V call is TRBV10-2, the J call TRBJ1-1, with TRBD1 matching 8 bases. Germline CDR1 WSHSY, CDR2 SAAADI. Trimming removed 0 bases from V and 3 bases from J; junction bases left unmatched: 0. The CDR3 contains 14 residues. CDR3 region: CASSESDRDTEAFF. In DNA, the CDR3 is TGCGCCAGCAGTGAGTCGGACAGGGACACTGAAGCTTTCTTT.

The chain uses TRBV12-5 and TRBJ2-1; 12 bases agree with TRBD2. V trimming: 6 bases; J trimming: 1 base; junction bases outside the gene matches: 10. This CDR3 is 18 amino acids long. Looked up from germline, CDR1 is LGHNT and CDR2 is FRNRAP. The CDR3 is CASGPPTSGGSSYNEQFF. The CDR3, as DNA: TGTGCTAGTGGCCCTCCTACTAGCGGGGGGTCATCCTACAATGAGCAGTTCTTC.

This chain connects TRBV7-2 to TRBJ2-7, with 9 nucleotides matching TRBD1. CDR3 length: 13 residues. Germline V gene data show CDR1 as SGHTA and CDR2 as FQGNSA. The CDR3 DNA follows: TGTGCCAGCAGCTTAGATGGCGGGACAGGGTTACACGTC. It encodes CASSLDGGTGLHV.

The V call is TRBV3-1 (or the pseudogene TRBV3-2), the J call TRBJ2-7, with 8 bases lining up with TRBD2. The germline gives CDR1 LGHDT, CDR2 YNNKEL (reference sequence). The CDR3 runs to 15 residues. J gave up 6 bases and V 3 bases, and 10 bases lay outside the gene matches. Written as DNA, the CDR3 is TGTGCCAGCAGCCAGTCCGCGGGGGGTGGAGGCGAGCAGTACGTC. Amino acid sequence: CASSQSAGGGGEQYV.

In this sample, this clone turned up once. The genes are TRBV4-2 and TRBJ1-1, with D unresolved. The CDR3 loop spans 15 amino acids. The V end was cut by 4 bases, the J end by 2 bases, with 14 bases between. The V gene's germline CDR1 is LGHNA and CDR2 YNFKEQ. The CDR3 nucleotides read TGTGCCAGCAGCCCCTACAGCCAGATCAACACTGAAGCTTTCTTT. It encodes CASSPYSQINTEAFF.

The chain carries TRBV5-1 and TRBJ2-3; 10 bases map to TRBD2. This CDR3 spans 16 amino acids. Germline values: CDR1 SGHRS, CDR2 YFSETQ. J lost 2 bases, V lost 0 bases, and 3 bases had no gene match. CDR3 in DNA: TGCGCCAGCAGCTTGGGACTAGCGGGTGACACAGATACGCAGTATTTT. Its protein product is CASSLGLAGDTDTQYF.

The chain has TRBV29-1 and TRBJ2-7, with D perhaps matching TRBD1 (6 bases). V was shortened by 4 bases and J by 4 bases, with 11 bases between the two germline ends. This CDR3 region has 12 residues. Germline V CDR1 and CDR2: SQVTM, ANQGSEA. CDR3 DNA sequence: TGCAGCGTTGGGGACACCAGATACGAGCAGTACTTC. The encoded protein is CSVGDTRYEQYF.

V usage is TRBV9 and J usage is TRBJ2-7; unclear D gene. Trimming left V 0 bases short and J 2 bases short, with 12 bases between. Germline loops: CDR1 SGDLS, CDR2 YYNGEE. The CDR3 is 15 residues long. This chain's CDR3 is CASSVDPTRAYEQYF. In DNA, the CDR3 is TGTGCCAGCAGCGTAGATCCGACCCGGGCCTACGAGCAGTACTTC.

The chain employs TRBV20-1 and TRBJ2-1; D is ambiguous. CDR1 DFQATT and CDR2 SNEGSKA come from the germline V gene (reference sequence). Trimming left V 3 bases short and J 7 bases short, with 7 bases between. The CDR3 spans 11 residues. CDR3 nucleotides: TGCAGTGCTAGCCACATAAATGAGCAGTTCTTC. Its translation: CSASHINEQFF.

The chain combines TRBV5-1 with TRBJ2-7, with 11 bases identical to TRBD2. Germline-derived CDR1 and CDR2 are SGHRS and YFSETQ. Trimming at V came to 3 bases and at J to 4 bases, leaving 6 bases not matched to a gene. This CDR3 comprises 15 residues. CDR3 in amino acids: CASSWKTSGTYEQYF. The CDR3, as DNA: TGCGCCAGCAGCTGGAAGACTAGCGGGACATACGAGCAGTACTTC.

The CDR3 loop reads CASSARLDGSYNEQFF. Here the CDR3 DNA reads TGTGCCAGCAGCGCTCGACTAGACGGATCCTACAATGAGCAGTTCTTC. The chain employs TRBV5-5 and TRBJ2-1; tentative D call: TRBD2 (6 bases). V shed 4 bases and J shed 1 base, with 15 bases lying between them. From germline, CDR1 is SGHKS and CDR2 YYEKEE (reference sequence). The CDR3 is 16 amino acids.

The CDR3 DNA reads TGTGCCAGTAGTAGGCAGAACACTGAAGCTTTCTTT. Amino acid sequence: CASSRQNTEAFF. V is TRBV19 and J is TRBJ1-1; no clear D. V was trimmed by 4 bases and J by 1 base, leaving 4 bases between them. The germline V gene encodes CDR1 LNHDA and CDR2 SQIVND (reference sequence). This CDR3 region has 12 residues.

The chain recombines TRBV7-9 with TRBJ1-2, with D tentatively TRBD1 (6 bases). This CDR3 is built from 14 residues. Germline V gene lookup returns CDR1 SEHNR and CDR2 FQNEAQ (reference sequence). V lost 5 bases, J lost 0 bases, and 10 bases lay in between. The DNA for the CDR3 is TGTGCCAGCAGCGTCCAGGGGTCTAACTATGGCTACACCTTC. Its protein product is CASSVQGSNYGYTF.

Concerning this clone: The germline gene is not matched at one end of the junction; a read error may be the cause. This chain joins TRBV5-6 and TRBJ1-1; maybe TRBD1 (5 bases). Germline V gene sequence: CDR1 SGHDT, CDR2 YYEEEE. The CDR3 has 14 residues. This CDR3 is CASRLAGVEAEAFF. CDR3 DNA: TGTGCCAGCAGATTGGCGGGGGTGGAGGCTGAAGCTTTCTTT.

This clone has just one count. This chain uses TRBV19 with TRBJ2-7; tentative D call: TRBD2 (5 bases). Trimming left V 6 bases short and J 12 bases short, with 15 bases between. Germline lookup yields CDR1 LNHDA and CDR2 SQIVND (reference sequence). This CDR3 contains 11 residues. CDR3 DNA sequence: TGTGCCAGTAGCGGAGGAGGCAGGCGGTACTTC. Protein: CASSGGGRRYF.

The CDR3 DNA is TGTGCCAGCAGGCGGGAAGGGTACGAGCAGTACGTC. This encodes CASRREGYEQYV. The chain recombines TRBV28 with TRBJ2-7, with D perhaps matching TRBD2 (6 bases). CDR1 and CDR2 (germline): MDHEN, SYDVKM. The ends were cut back, 6 bases at V and 4 bases at J, with 10 bases in the middle. CDR3 length equals 12 residues.

The gene calls are TRBV7-9 and TRBJ1-5; possibly TRBD1 for D (6 bases). Germline V gene lookup returns CDR1 SEHNR and CDR2 FQNEAQ (reference sequence). V was pared by 7 bases and J by 8 bases, with 21 bases between. The CDR3 has 15 amino acids. In DNA, the CDR3 is TGTGCCAGCACCCCCTACACGACAGGATCAGAGCCCCAGCATTTT. This sequence encodes CASTPYTTGSEPQHF.

This clone was detected once. The CDR3 nucleotides are TGTGCCAGCTCACTAGGGGACGAGCAGTACGTC. Translating gives CASSLGDEQYV. The rearrangement links TRBV18 to TRBJ2-7; D might be TRBD1 (5 bases). Germline CDR1 and CDR2: KGHSH and LQKENI. This CDR3 is 11 amino acids long. V was clipped by 4 bases and J by 5 bases, with 6 bases between them.

The chain links TRBV7-2 to TRBJ2-7; 7 nucleotides agree with TRBD2. Germline-derived CDR1 and CDR2 are SGHTA and FQGNSA. The V and J ends lost 5 bases and 0 bases, in that order; junction bases with no gene match: 4. The CDR3 spans 14 residues. CDR3 sequence reads: CASSAAGSSYEQYF. CDR3 nucleotides: TGTGCCAGCAGCGCAGCGGGAAGCTCCTACGAGCAGTACTTC.

The rearrangement links TRBV28 to TRBJ2-1; D might be TRBD2 (7 bases). The V and J ends lost 6 bases and 6 bases respectively, with 12 bases between them. There are 13 residues in the CDR3. Germline CDR1 reads MDHEN; CDR2 reads SYDVKM. CDR3 sequence: CASREGGGNEQFF. The CDR3 DNA reads as TGTGCCAGCAGGGAGGGAGGGGGCAATGAGCAGTTCTTC.